What follows are 4 T cell receptor beta chains derived from one specimen sequenced in a study of monozygotic twins with inflammatory bowel disease. TCRdb re-called the 5' RACE reads and shows each CDR3 protein once, DNA omitted. This sample's table reports about 170,000 distinct CDR3 sequences. Sequencing was done on a sample of blood. The source of these receptors is a human donor with ulcerative colitis or Crohn's disease, or a healthy co-twin of an affected twin (not recorded which).

The V and J genes are TRBV29-1 and TRBJ2-1. Germline CDR1 is SQVTM and CDR2 is ANQGSEA. The CDR3 has 12 residues. CDR3 protein: CSVDQTVGEQFF.

This CDR3 reads CSAGLERDTQYF. The chain carries TRBV20-1 and TRBJ2-3. Looked up from germline, CDR1 is DFQATT and CDR2 is SNEGSKA (reference sequence). This CDR3 has 12 residues.

The chain has TRBV20-1 and TRBJ2-1; lacking DNA, the TRBD2 call made by TCRdb goes unchecked. The CDR3 runs 18 residues. The germline CDR1 and CDR2 sequences are DFQATT and SNEGSKA (reference sequence). The CDR3 reads CSARSTGLAGGPWNEQFF.

V gene TRBV15 combines with J gene TRBJ1-4; TCRdb picks TRBD1, but there is no DNA to check that call. CDR3 size: 15 residues. Germline loops: CDR1 LNHNV, CDR2 YYDKDF (reference sequence). CDR3 sequence reads: CATSRVRGSNEKLFF.